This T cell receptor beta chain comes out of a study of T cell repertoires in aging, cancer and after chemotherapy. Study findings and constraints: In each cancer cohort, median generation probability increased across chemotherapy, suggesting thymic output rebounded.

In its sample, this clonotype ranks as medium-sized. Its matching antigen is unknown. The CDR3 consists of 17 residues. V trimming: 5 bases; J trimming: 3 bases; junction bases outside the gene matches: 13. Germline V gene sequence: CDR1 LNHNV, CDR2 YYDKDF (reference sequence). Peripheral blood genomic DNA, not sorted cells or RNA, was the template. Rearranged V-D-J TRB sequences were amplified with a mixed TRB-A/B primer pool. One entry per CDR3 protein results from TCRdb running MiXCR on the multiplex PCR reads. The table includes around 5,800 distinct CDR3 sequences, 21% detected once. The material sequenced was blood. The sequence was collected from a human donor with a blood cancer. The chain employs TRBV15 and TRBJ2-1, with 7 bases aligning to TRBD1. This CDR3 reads CATSGDSHLIDYNEQFF. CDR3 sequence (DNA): TGTGCCACCAGCGGGGACAGTCACCTCATCGACTACAATGAGCAGTTCTTC. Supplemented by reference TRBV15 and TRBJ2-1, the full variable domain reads DAMVIQNPRYQVTQFGKPVTLSCSQTLNHNVMYWYQQKSSQAPKLLFHYYDKDFNNEADTPDNFQSRRPNTSFCFLDIRSPGLGDTAMYLCATSGDSHLIDYNEQFFGPGTRLTVL.